Listed below are T cell receptor beta chains from one sample, sequenced in a study of regulatory T cells in long-lasting Graves disease. Each CDR3 protein gets one entry after TCRdb re-called the multiplex PCR reads with MiXCR. The sample holds 550,000 to 700,000 distinct CDR3 sequences, about 16% seen once. These data also featured in a second study, about T cells in Graves' hyperthyroidism and ophthalmopathy.

The sample here was peripheral blood mononuclear cells (PBMCs), taken at new diagnosis, from a patient treated with antithyroid drugs. The source of these receptors is a man younger than 35 with Graves disease. Each CDR3 is given with its conserved first and last residue. Each record gives: clone size, J gene, V gene, D gene, CDR3 DNA, CDR3 protein. The D gene is left open where the match is weak. Clone size appears in some rows only: once, few, many, or a class for an expanded clone.

many | TRBJ2-3 | TRBV27 | . | TGTGCCAGCAGTGGACTGCCCACAGATACGCAGTATTTT | CASSGLPTDTQYF
. | TRBJ2-2 | TRBV29-1 | TRBD1 | TGCAGCGGACAGGGGGCCGCGGGGGAGCTGTTTTTT | CSGQGAAGELFF
many | TRBJ1-3 | TRBV27 | . | TGTGCCAGCAGTCCGAGTGGACCCTCTGGAAACACCATATATTTT | CASSPSGPSGNTIYF
. | TRBJ2-4 | TRBV13 | . | TGTGCCAGCAGCGCCCAGACAGGAAACATTCAGTACTTC | CASSAQTGNIQYF
many | TRBJ2-7 | TRBV28 | . | TGTGCCAGCAGTTTCCCCAGTAATGAGTACGAGCAGTACTTC | CASSFPSNEYEQYF
few | TRBJ2-3 | TRBV12-3/TRBV12-4 | . | TGTGCCAGCAGTTTCAAGGGACGGGGGTATTTT | CASSFKGRGYF
many | TRBJ2-1 | TRBV5-1 | . | TGCGCCAGCAGCTTGGCCCCACCGGGGCCAGGCTCCTACAATGAGCAGTTCTTC | CASSLAPPGPGSYNEQFF
many | TRBJ2-7 | TRBV13 | TRBD1 | TGTGCCAGCAGCTCACCGGGACAGGGGGTATACGAGCAGTACTTC | CASSSPGQGVYEQYF
few | TRBJ2-6 | TRBV27 | . | TGTGCCAGCAGTTTGGGTGCCGGGGAGACTGGGGCCAACGTCCTGACTTTC | CASSLGAGETGANVLTF
. | TRBJ2-4 | TRBV7-9 | . | TGTGCCAGCAGCTTTCTGGGGTTCGGCAAAAACATTCAGTACTTC | CASSFLGFGKNIQYF
many | TRBJ2-2 | TRBV20-1 | TRBD2 | TGCAGTGCTAGAGGACTAGCGGCAACGAACACCGGGGAGCTGTTTTTT | CSARGLAATNTGELFF
many | TRBJ2-2 | TRBV11-2 | TRBD1 | TGTGCCAGCAGCTTAGACTGGACAGGGAGGACCGGGGAGCTGTTTTTT | CASSLDWTGRTGELFF
. | TRBJ2-1 | TRBV6-1 | TRBD2 | TGTGCCAGCACCAAAAGGGGTCTAGCGGGAGGGTACGATGAGCAGTTCTTC | CASTKRGLAGGYDEQFF
many | TRBJ2-7 | TRBV7-8 | . | TGTGCCAGCAGCTTGCTGGGGCTAGTCAACTACGATTGGGACGAGCAGTACTTC | CASSLLGLVNYDWDEQYF
many | TRBJ2-1 | TRBV6-2/TRBV6-3 | TRBD2 | TGTGCCAGCAGTACTAGCGGGAGGGCCAATGAGCAGTTCTTC | CASSTSGRANEQFF
many | TRBJ1-5 | TRBV6-8 | . | TGTGCCAGCAGGTCCCGGACCTCGGAGCAGCCCCAGCATTTT | CASRSRTSEQPQHF
many | TRBJ2-1 | TRBV27 | TRBD1 | TGTGCCAGCAGTCTGGAGGGACAGGGAGTCTACAATGAGCAGTTCTTC | CASSLEGQGVYNEQFF
. | TRBJ2-1 | TRBV12-3/TRBV12-4 | . | TGTGCCAGCGGATTAACGCCCGACTCCTACAATGAGCAGTTCTTC | CASGLTPDSYNEQFF
many | TRBJ2-7 | TRBV20-1 | TRBD1 | TGCAGTGCCTTGGGACAGGCCCTGGGGGAGCAGTACTTC | CSALGQALGEQYF
. | TRBJ1-3 | TRBV6-1 | . | TGTGCCAGCACCGCGGGGACTGGAAACACCATATATTTT | CASTAGTGNTIYF
many | TRBJ2-7 | TRBV3-1 | TRBD2 | TGTGCCAGCAGCCAAGAGGATATCTCTAGCGGCCCACCGGGGGAGCAGTACTTC | CASSQEDISSGPPGEQYF
few | TRBJ2-1 | TRBV24-1 | . | TGTGCCACCAGTGATTCTCATGAGCAGTTCTTC | CATSDSHEQFF
. | TRBJ1-2 | TRBV9 | TRBD1 | TGTGCCAGCAGCGTATCAGGGGGGCTGCATGGCTACACCTTC | CASSVSGGLHGYTF
. | TRBJ1-5 | TRBV6-1 | TRBD1 | TGTGCCAGCAGACGGGACAGGAAAACTCAGCCCCAGCATTTT | CASRRDRKTQPQHF
many | TRBJ2-7 | TRBV6-2/TRBV6-3 | . | TGTGCCAGCAGCCCAGGGTTATACGAGCAGTACTTC | CASSPGLYEQYF
. | TRBJ2-1 | TRBV27 | TRBD1 | TGTGCCAGCAGTTTGGGGACAGCCCTTACCTACAATGAGCAGTTCTTC | CASSLGTALTYNEQFF
many | TRBJ2-5 | TRBV7-2 | . | TGTGCCAGCAGCCTAGTTTGGGAGACCCAGTACTTC | CASSLVWETQYF
many | TRBJ2-1 | TRBV27 | . | TGTGCCAGCAGTTTCGTACGCGTGGCGGGCAATGAGCAGTTCTTC | CASSFVRVAGNEQFF
. | TRBJ2-1 | TRBV4-1 | TRBD2 | TGCGCCAGCAGCCAAGATGGCGGGAGCGCCTACAATGAGCAGTTCTTC | CASSQDGGSAYNEQFF
. | TRBJ2-7 | TRBV7-3 | TRBD2 | TGTGCCAGCAGCCGTAACGGAGCGGGAGATACTCCCCACGAGCAGTACTTC | CASSRNGAGDTPHEQYF
many | TRBJ1-2 | TRBV12-3/TRBV12-4 | TRBD1 | TGTGCCAGCAGGGTCCCAGGGGGAGTCTATGGCTACACCTTC | CASRVPGGVYGYTF
. | TRBJ2-3 | TRBV29-1 | . | TGCAGCGGAGACGGGGACTCCGCCACAGATACGCAGTATTTT | CSGDGDSATDTQYF
few | TRBJ1-1 | TRBV6-1 | TRBD1 | TGTGCCAGCAAGACAGGGGACACTGAAGCTTTCTTT | CASKTGDTEAFF
. | TRBJ2-7 | TRBV10-1 | . | TGCGCCAGCAGTGAGTCGTTAGACCCCTACGAGCAGTACTTC | CASSESLDPYEQYF
few | TRBJ2-1 | TRBV19 | . | TGTGCCAGTAGTATGGCGGGGTACTCCTATAATGAGCAGTTCTTC | CASSMAGYSYNEQFF
many | TRBJ1-2 | TRBV2 | . | TGTGCCAGCAGTAAAGGGATCTGGGGCTACACCTTC | CASSKGIWGYTF
few | TRBJ2-7 | TRBV3-1 | . | TGTGCCAGCAGCCTCCTGAGGGAGCAGTACTTC | CASSLLREQYF
many | TRBJ2-3 | TRBV6-1 | . | TGTGCCAGCAGCCAGACCCGCACAGATACGCAGTATTTT | CASSQTRTDTQYF
many | TRBJ2-5 | TRBV29-1 | TRBD1 | TGCAGCGTAGGACAGGCCCAAAGGGGGAAAGAGACCCAGTACTTC | CSVGQAQRGKETQYF
. | TRBJ2-3 | TRBV9 | TRBD2 | TGTGCCAGCAGCGCCAGAGGGGCGGGAGGAAGCACAGATACGCAGTATTTT | CASSARGAGGSTDTQYF
many | TRBJ2-5 | TRBV20-1 | . | TGCAGTGCGCCGGACACGGTGGAGACCCAGTACTTC | CSAPDTVETQYF
few | TRBJ2-1 | TRBV5-1 | TRBD2 | TGCGCCAGCAGCGGGGGGGCGGGACTAGCGGGAGAGAGTGAGCAGTTCTTC | CASSGGAGLAGESEQFF
many | TRBJ1-2 | TRBV10-3 | TRBD1 | TGTGCCATCAGTAAGGACAGGGGTGACGGCTACACCTTC | CAISKDRGDGYTF
many | TRBJ1-5 | TRBV2 | . | TGTGCCAGCCTTGGGGAAGTTGGCAATCAGCCCCAGCATTTT | CASLGEVGNQPQHF
many | TRBJ2-4 | TRBV28 | TRBD1 | TGTGCCAGCAGTTTAGTGGGACAGCTAGCCAAAAACATTCAGTACTTC | CASSLVGQLAKNIQYF
many | TRBJ1-2 | TRBV11-2 | TRBD1 | TGTGCCAGCAGCTTAGATCGAACAGGGGGCCACTCTCACACCTTC | CASSLDRTGGHSHTF
. | TRBJ2-2 | TRBV7-3 | . | TGTGCCAGCAGGAGGCAGGGAATCGGGGAGCTGTTTTTT | CASRRQGIGELFF
. | TRBJ1-5 | TRBV27 | TRBD1 | TGTGCCAGCAGTTTGGGACAGGGGGTCCCAGGGGGCAATCAGCCCCAGCATTTT | CASSLGQGVPGGNQPQHF
few | TRBJ1-5 | TRBV10-3 | TRBD1 | TGTGCCATCAGTGGAACAGGGGGGGGCGAGCCCCAGCATTTT | CAISGTGGGEPQHF
few | TRBJ1-1 | TRBV5-4 | . | TGTGCCATGCATGACAGACTGGGGACTGAAGCTTTCTTT | CAMHDRLGTEAFF
few | TRBJ2-2 | TRBV20-1 | . | TGCAGTGCTAGTCCGGCTAGCTTCTCCGGGGAGCTGTTTTTT | CSASPASFSGELFF
many | TRBJ1-1 | TRBV19 | . | TGTGCCAGTAGTATTCGAGCACTAGGGGACACTGAAGCTTTCTTT | CASSIRALGDTEAFF
many | TRBJ2-3 | TRBV27 | . | TGTGCCAGCAGCGGAAAGACTAGCACAGATACGCAGTATTTT | CASSGKTSTDTQYF
many | TRBJ2-1 | TRBV5-1 | . | TGCGCCAGCAGCCGAGGGAGGGGGAACTACAATGAGCAGTTCTTC | CASSRGRGNYNEQFF
few | TRBJ2-4 | TRBV5-1 | . | TGCGCCAGCAGCGTGCCTAGGGTGGGAGAAGCCAAAAACATTCAGTACTTC | CASSVPRVGEAKNIQYF
many | TRBJ2-7 | TRBV7-8 | TRBD2 | TGTGCCAGCAGCCCTACTAGCGGAGAGTACGAGCAGTACTTC | CASSPTSGEYEQYF